Included here is one T cell receptor (beta chain) sequence, with context. The target antigen is unknown. Relative to the germline gene, one junction end is altered; a read error may explain this. The data belong to a study of tumor and adjacent non-tumor tissue in lung cancer. Study background: Each sample yielded approximately 4.2 million productive TCRbeta reads on average.

RNA was extracted from bulk tissue without any cell sorting. Study-level findings and limits: TCR diversity was significantly greater in tumor than normal lung tissue. In normal lung, the top 100 clones were significantly more dominant than in tumor. Patients with more diverse tumor TCRs had worse survival.

The CDR3 has 12 residues. Germline V CDR1 and CDR2: SQVTM, ANQGSEA. A modified ARM-PCR protocol with three rounds of nested PCR amplified TCRbeta. MiXCR was run by TCRdb on the multiplex PCR reads, yielding one entry per CDR3 protein. Of 85,000 to 100,000 distinct CDR3 sequences in the sample, 67% were seen once. This chain uses TRBV29-1 with TRBJ2-3; a weak D match, TRBD2 (6 bases). Sequencing was performed on lung tumor tissue. The source of this sequence is a man aged 60-69 years with non-small cell lung cancer. CDR3 loop: CSFGGMMDTPYF. The DNA for the CDR3 is TGCAGCTTTGGGGGGATGATGGATACGCCGTATTTT.